One sample yielded the 18 T cell receptor beta chains listed below, sequenced in a study of OX40 agonist ivuxolimab in advanced cancers. Repertoires were generated with immunoSEQ multiplex PCR, while TCRdb's copy carries only in-frame clones and drops some. The sample lists roughly 30,000 clones; about 73% were seen once. Sequencing was performed on CD4+ or CD8+ T cells sorted from blood, taken in a trial of the OX40 agonist ivuxolimab. Receptor source: an adult with an advanced solid tumor such as melanoma, head and neck, liver or kidney cancer.

The chain links TRBV10-3 to TRBJ2-3, with TRBD2 as a possible D gene (5 bases). This CDR3 region has 13 residues. The germline V gene encodes CDR1 ENHRY and CDR2 SYGVKD. V was trimmed by 8 bases and J by 0 bases, leaving 9 bases between them. The chain's CDR3 is CAIARESTDTQYF. The CDR3 coding sequence is TGTGCCATCGCGAGGGAGAGCACAGATACGCAGTATTTT.

The J gene is TRBJ2-7, the V gene TRBV4-1; the D gene could be TRBD1 or TRBD2 (5 bases each). The CDR3 sequence is 14 residues long. Trimming left V 4 bases short and J 1 base short, with 11 bases between. Germline CDR1 is MGHRA and CDR2 is YSYEKL. The CDR3 DNA is TGCGCCAGCAGCCGGGGACCGTCGTCCTACGAGCAGTACTTC. Translating it yields CASSRGPSSYEQYF.

The chain has TRBV9 and TRBJ2-1; D gene ambiguous. With 0 bases removed from V and 6 bases from J, the gap between germline ends came to 13 bases. Per germline, CDR1 SGDLS and CDR2 YYNGEE. This CDR3 is built from 15 residues. The CDR3 DNA is TGTGCCAGCAGCGTAGAGTCTTTCCCGAGCAATGAGCAGTTCTTC. Residues: CASSVESFPSNEQFF.

The rearrangement links TRBV10-3 to TRBJ1-5, with D unresolved. The CDR3 loop spans 15 amino acids. The V gene's germline CDR1 is ENHRY and CDR2 SYGVKD. Deletions cut 1 base from V and 3 bases from J, with 10 bases between. CDR3 sequence: CAISEFFRDNQPQHF. The CDR3 DNA reads as TGTGCCATCAGTGAGTTCTTCCGAGACAATCAGCCCCAGCATTTT.

The chain recombines TRBV4-1 with TRBJ1-5, with D hard to call. There are 15 residues in the CDR3. Per germline, CDR1 MGHRA and CDR2 YSYEKL. The ends were cut back, 1 base at V and 4 bases at J, with 11 bases in the middle. Here the CDR3 reads CASSQALDTNQPQHF. The CDR3 coding sequence is TGCGCCAGCAGCCAAGCTTTAGACACGAATCAGCCCCAGCATTTT.

This clone has a single count. The DNA of the CDR3 is TGTGCCATCGAAAAAAAGGCCGAGTTTGGTTACGAGCAGTACTTC. Translated: CAIEKKAEFGYEQYF. V usage is TRBV10-3 and J usage is TRBJ2-7; no reliable D call. The CDR3 totals 15 residues. Trimming cost V 8 bases and J 4 bases, with 21 bases left between them. CDR1 and CDR2 (germline): ENHRY, SYGVKD.

The chain has TRBV11-2 and TRBJ2-2, with no clear D. CDR1 is SGHAT and CDR2 is FQNNGV in the germline V gene. The CDR3 consists of 13 residues. V was trimmed by 2 bases and J by 3 bases, leaving 4 bases between them. The DNA of the CDR3 is TGTGCCAGCAGCTTAAAGGACACCGGGGAGCTGTTTTTT. Its translation is CASSLKDTGELFF.

This sequence joins TRBV4-2 and TRBJ2-2; 8 nucleotides line up with TRBD1. V trimming: 4 bases; J trimming: 7 bases; junction bases outside the gene matches: 11. Germline CDR1 and CDR2: LGHNA and YNFKEQ. The CDR3 is 16 residues long. The CDR3 loop is CASSPTGGLSNGELFF. DNA for the CDR3: TGTGCCAGCAGCCCAACAGGGGGGTTGAGCAACGGGGAGCTGTTTTTT.

This clone has just a few counts. J is TRBJ1-1 and V is TRBV7-3; D gene unclear. The CDR3 is 15 residues long. Germline CDR1 SGHTA, CDR2 FQGTGA. Trimming left V 1 base short and J 0 bases short, with 9 bases between. The CDR3 nucleotides are TGTGCCAGCAGCTTAAAGGGCGGAATGAACACTGAAGCTTTCTTT. Protein: CASSLKGGMNTEAFF.

The J gene is TRBJ2-1, the V gene TRBV14; no reliable D call. V was cut by 0 bases and J by 6 bases, with 6 bases left in between. The germline V gene has CDR1 SGHDN and CDR2 FVKESK. The CDR3 sequence is 13 residues long. CDR3 sequence reads: CASSQEVRNEQFF. The DNA for the CDR3 is TGTGCCAGCAGCCAAGAAGTACGCAATGAGCAGTTCTTC.

The chain employs TRBV12-5 and TRBJ2-6; D uncertain. The CDR3 is made up of 14 amino acids. Germline assignment: CDR1 LGHNT and CDR2 FRNRAP. V lost 5 bases to trimming and J lost 2 bases, with 7 bases between them. CDR3 in amino acids: CASGPYTGANVLTF. In DNA form, the CDR3 reads TGTGCTAGTGGTCCTTATACTGGGGCCAACGTCCTGACTTTC. The variable domain in full, completed from reference TRBV12-5 and TRBJ2-6, reads DARVTQTPRHKVTEMGQEVTMRCQPILGHNTVFWYRQTMMQGLELLAYFRNRAPLDDSGMPKDRFSAEMPDATLATLKIQPSEPRDSAVYFCASGPYTGANVLTFGAGSRLTVL.

The J gene is TRBJ2-1, the V gene TRBV9; no clear D gene. V lost 4 bases and J 6 bases, leaving 11 bases between the germline ends. CDR1 SGDLS and CDR2 YYNGEE come from the germline V gene. CDR3 size: 13 residues. The DNA for the CDR3 is TGTGCCAGCAGCTTTATCAGTGGCAATGAGCAGTTCTTC. Translating gives CASSFISGNEQFF.

The V gene is TRBV2, the J gene TRBJ1-1, with D hard to call. Trimming removed 4 bases from V and 2 bases from J, with 8 bases in between. Germline V gene sequence: CDR1 SNHLY, CDR2 FYNNEI. The CDR3 runs to 13 residues. The chain's CDR3 is CASSANSNTEAFF. The CDR3 nucleotides are TGTGCCAGCAGTGCAAACTCCAACACTGAAGCTTTCTTT.

V and J are TRBV9 and TRBJ2-3; 10 nucleotides line up with TRBD2. Trimming cost V 5 bases and J 3 bases; bases outside gene matches: 6. In germline, CDR1 is SGDLS, CDR2 YYNGEE. The CDR3 loop spans 15 amino acids. The CDR3 loop reads CASSGIAGGTDTQYF. CDR3 in DNA: TGTGCCAGCAGTGGGATAGCGGGGGGTACAGATACGCAGTATTTT.

The chain combines TRBV7-8 with TRBJ1-1; TRBD1 matches 7 bases. The J segment lost 6 bases and the V segment lost 5 bases, leaving 6 bases of the junction unmatched. This CDR3 is 13 amino acids long. CDR1 and CDR2 from the germline V gene are SGHVS and FQNEAQ. In DNA, the CDR3 is TGTGCCAGCAGCCAGGGGGGGCGAGCTGAAGCTTTCTTT. This sequence encodes CASSQGGRAEAFF.

The chain couples TRBV29-1 to TRBJ2-1, with D tentatively TRBD1 or TRBD2 (5 bases each). Trimming left V 7 bases short and J 6 bases short, with 13 bases between. Germline V gives CDR1 SQVTM, CDR2 ANQGSEA. This CDR3 is built from 12 residues. The CDR3 region is CSALGTGNEQFF. In nucleotides, the CDR3 is TGCAGCGCCCTCGGGACCGGCAATGAGCAGTTCTTC.

The chain uses TRBV7-6 and TRBJ2-3; 8 bases align to TRBD2. Looked up from germline, CDR1 is SGHVS and CDR2 is FNYEAQ. The trim removed 5 bases at V and 6 bases at J, leaving 13 bases unmatched. The CDR3 totals 16 residues. CDR3 loop: CASSLRVTGGMDTQYF. The CDR3 DNA reads TGTGCCAGCAGCCTACGGGTAACGGGGGGGATGGATACGCAGTATTTT.

The sample holds one count of this clone. This chain links TRBV4-1 with TRBJ1-4; no definite D call. This CDR3 is 14 amino acids long. The V end was cut by 0 bases, the J end by 10 bases, with 12 bases between. From germline, CDR1 is MGHRA and CDR2 YSYEKL. CDR3 sequence: CASSQEGSFGKLFF. The DNA of the CDR3 is TGCGCCAGCAGCCAAGAAGGTTCGTTTGGAAAACTGTTTTTT.